One sample yielded the 12 T cell receptor beta chains listed below, sequenced in a study of regulatory T cells in long-lasting Graves disease. Arm-PCR of CDR3 regions and iRepertoire HTBI primers were used to build TCR beta libraries. Using its own MiXCR run on the multiplex PCR reads, TCRdb lists one record per CDR3 protein. The sample lists about 450,000 distinct CDR3 sequences, about a quarter occurring once. Described time point: persistent/refractory GD, antithyroid drugs over 5 years with positive TRAb. RNA extracted from PBMCs served as the sequencing template. The sample was peripheral blood mononuclear cells (PBMCs), taken when the disease was refractory, from a patient treated with antithyroid drugs. Source of these receptors: a female donor with Graves disease.

There are many counts of this clonotype. The CDR3: CSVAGRNSHKDTF. The CDR3, as DNA: TGCAGCGTTGCAGGGCGTAATTCCCATAAGGACACCTTC. The chain combines TRBV29-1 with TRBJ1-2, with TRBD1 as a possible D gene (5 bases). Trimming took off 4 bases at V and 12 bases at J, with 21 bases between the two ends. The CDR3 covers 13 residues. The germline CDR1 and CDR2 sequences are SQVTM and ANQGSEA.

This clonotype was counted between two and nine times. This rearrangement joins TRBV19 to TRBJ2-7; 12 positions match TRBD1. CDR1 is LNHDA, CDR2 SQIVND, per germline (reference sequence). The CDR3 contains 18 residues. Trimming removed 5 bases from V and 2 bases from J; junction bases left unmatched: 13. DNA of the CDR3: TGTGCCAGTAGTCGCCCGGGACAGGGGGCCGGGGGCACCTACGAGCAGTACTTC. Its translation: CASSRPGQGAGGTYEQYF.

The V and J genes are TRBV27 and TRBJ1-1, with no clear D. Deletions cut 0 bases from V and 4 bases from J, with 6 bases between. Germline CDR1 MNHEY, CDR2 SMNVEV (reference sequence). The CDR3 is 13 residues long. As DNA, the CDR3 is TGTGCCAGCAGTTTATCGGGTTTCACTGAAGCTTTCTTT. Protein sequence: CASSLSGFTEAFF.

This clonotype has only a few counts. The rearrangement joins TRBV5-6 to TRBJ2-3; D may correspond to TRBD1 or TRBD2 (6 bases each). The germline V gene has CDR1 SGHDT and CDR2 YYEEEE. This CDR3 contains 14 residues. V lost 3 bases and J lost 1, with 9 bases in between. The chain's CDR3 is CASSWGAGTDTQYF. CDR3 nucleotide sequence: TGTGCCAGCAGCTGGGGGGCGGGCACAGATACGCAGTATTTT.

This clonotype was recorded many times. The V and J genes are TRBV29-1 and TRBJ1-1; 11 positions match TRBD1. The germline CDR1 and CDR2 sequences are SQVTM and ANQGSEA. This CDR3 is 11 amino acids long. V trimming: 7 bases; J trimming: 6 bases; junction bases outside the gene matches: 1. The CDR3 nucleotides read TGCAGCGGGGGACAGGGGGCTGAAGCTTTCTTT. Amino acids: CSGGQGAEAFF.

Concerning this clonotype: One base away lies a much larger clone, so this may be a sequencing read error. This chain connects TRBV6-2 or TRBV6-3 to TRBJ1-5; 8 bases line up with TRBD1. There are 17 residues in the CDR3. The germline V gene encodes CDR1 MNHEY and CDR2 SVGEGT. The V gene end was trimmed by 2 bases and the J gene end by 3 bases; junction bases not matched to a gene: 9. The CDR3 sequence is CASSYRTGPGTNQPQHF. The CDR3 DNA sequence: TGTGCCAGCAGTTACCGGACAGGGCCAGGGACCAATCAGCCCCAGCATTTT.

This clonotype was found a few times. This sequence joins TRBV12-5 and TRBJ2-5; 8 bases map to TRBD1. This CDR3 comprises 15 residues. Germline V gene sequence: CDR1 LGHNT, CDR2 FRNRAP. V shed 6 bases and J 2 bases; nucleotides not matched to a gene: 8. Here the CDR3 DNA reads TGTGCTAGTGGCCACGGACAGGGCAAACAAGAGACCCAGTACTTC. It is translated as CASGHGQGKQETQYF.

This clonotype came up many times. This sequence joins TRBV12-3 or TRBV12-4 and TRBJ1-2; 10 nucleotides line up with TRBD1. V shed 6 bases and J 8 bases; nucleotides not matched to a gene: 12. This CDR3 region has 15 residues. The CDR3 sequence is CASRNRRDRGVGYTF. The CDR3 DNA is TGTGCCAGCAGAAATAGACGGGACAGGGGTGTGGGCTACACCTTC.

The table lists this clonotype with many counts. The V call is TRBV13, the J call TRBJ1-4; D is ambiguous. Trimming removed 5 bases from V and 4 bases from J, with 5 bases in between. The CDR3 totals 12 residues. Germline CDR1 reads PRHDT; CDR2 reads FYEKMQ (reference sequence). The CDR3 sequence is CASSANNEKLFF. For the CDR3, the DNA is TGTGCCAGCAGCGCGAATAATGAAAAACTGTTTTTT. Full variable domain (missing parts from reference TRBV13 and TRBJ1-4): AAGVIQSPRHLIKEKRETATLKCYPIPRHDTVYWYQQGPGQDPQFLISFYEKMQSDKGSIPDRFSAQQFSDYHSELNMSSLELGDSALYFCASSANNEKLFFGSGTQLSVL.

The chain uses TRBV7-9 and TRBJ2-3; 11 positions agree with TRBD2. Germline assignment: CDR1 SEHNR and CDR2 FQNEAQ (reference sequence). The CDR3 runs 17 residues. With 5 bases clipped from V and 2 bases from J, the junction kept 9 bases outside the gene matches. DNA for the CDR3: TGTGCCAGCAGCCGAAAACCGGGACTAGCGGTCACAGATACGCAGTATTTT. Protein sequence: CASSRKPGLAVTDTQYF.

This clonotype has a handful of counts. This sequence joins TRBV5-1 and TRBJ1-6; D gene ambiguous. Germline V gene lookup returns CDR1 SGHRS and CDR2 YFSETQ. V gave up 4 bases and J gave up 2 bases, with 10 bases separating them. CDR3 length equals 15 residues. The CDR3 nucleotides are TGCGCCAGCAGCGTAGAGGGAACCTATAATTCACCCCTCCACTTT. This translates into CASSVEGTYNSPLHF. Variable domain in full (rest from reference TRBV5-1 and TRBJ1-6): KAGVTQTPRYLIKTRGQQVTLSCSPISGHRSVSWYQQTPGQGLQFLFEYFSETQRNKGNFPGRFSGRQFSNSRSEMNVSTLELGDSALYLCASSVEGTYNSPLHFGNGTRLTVT.

This clonotype was seen repeatedly, ten times or more. The V gene is TRBV12-3 or TRBV12-4, the J gene TRBJ1-4; 8 bases agree with TRBD1. V lost 4 bases to trimming and J lost 2 bases; unmatched junction nucleotides: 6. The CDR3 has 16 amino acids. This CDR3 is CASSWQGALTNEKLFF. The CDR3 bases are TGTGCCAGCAGTTGGCAGGGGGCTTTGACTAATGAAAAACTGTTTTTT.